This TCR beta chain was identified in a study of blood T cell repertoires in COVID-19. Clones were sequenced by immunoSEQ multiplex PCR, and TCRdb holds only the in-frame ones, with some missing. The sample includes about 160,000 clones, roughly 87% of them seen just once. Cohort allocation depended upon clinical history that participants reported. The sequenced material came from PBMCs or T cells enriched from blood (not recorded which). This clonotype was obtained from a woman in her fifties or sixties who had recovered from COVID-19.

The CDR3 region is CASSDNLQETQYF. The CDR3 DNA reads TGCGCCAGCAGCGACAACTTACAAGAGACCCAGTACTTC. This chain uses TRBV5-1 with TRBJ2-5; no reliable D call. V dropped 4 bases and J dropped 2 bases, with 9 bases sitting between them. The V gene's germline CDR1 is SGHRS and CDR2 YFSETQ. This CDR3 has 13 amino acids.